These T cell receptor beta chains were read from a single sample in a study of blood T cell repertoires in COVID-19. TCRdb's table, derived via immunoSEQ multiplex PCR, lists solely in-frame clones and lacks some. The table records about 64,000 clones, about nine tenths of them present only once. The sequenced sample was peripheral blood. The source is a man aged 50-60 years with active COVID-19. Each CDR3 is given with its conserved first and last residue. The D gene is left open where the match is weak. Where a row states a size, it is once, few, many or the class of an expanded clone; other rows omit it.

size: NA; J: TRBJ2-1; V: TRBV5-1; D: NA; CDR3: CASSSSRGPGGEQFF; DNA: TGCGCCAGCAGCTCATCCCGGGGCCCCGGGGGTGAGCAGTTCTTC
size: NA; J: TRBJ2-3; V: TRBV14; D: TRBD1; CDR3: CASSPDRDQRRTDTQYF; DNA: TGTGCCAGCAGCCCTGACAGGGATCAGCGTCGCACAGATACGCAGTATTTT
size: NA; J: TRBJ2-7; V: TRBV14; D: TRBD2; CDR3: CASSQDLRGGLDF; DNA: TGTGCCAGCAGCCAAGACTTGCGGGGGGGCCTTGACTTC
size: NA; J: TRBJ1-1; V: TRBV5-1; D: TRBD1; CDR3: CASSSGTARGTEAFF; DNA: TGCGCCAGCAGCTCCGGGACAGCCAGAGGGACTGAAGCTTTCTTT
size: NA; J: TRBJ2-2; V: TRBV29-1; D: TRBD1; CDR3: CSGDSSNTGELFF; DNA: TGCAGCGGGGACAGTTCGAACACCGGGGAGCTGTTTTTT
size: few; J: TRBJ2-2; V: TRBV9; D: NA; CDR3: CASSPRTLPNTGELFF; DNA: TGTGCCAGCAGCCCCCGGACACTACCGAACACCGGGGAGCTGTTTTTT
size: once; J: TRBJ1-3; V: TRBV24-1; D: TRBD1; CDR3: CATSDATGQGGNTIYF; DNA: TGTGCCACCAGTGACGCGACAGGGCAAGGAGGAAACACCATATATTTT
size: NA; J: TRBJ2-7; V: TRBV9; D: TRBD2; CDR3: CASSSSSGGAYEQYF; DNA: TGTGCCAGCAGCTCCTCCAGCGGGGGGGCCTACGAGCAGTACTTC
size: few; J: TRBJ2-7; V: TRBV9; D: NA; CDR3: CASSVDSPLGEQYF; DNA: TGTGCCAGCAGCGTAGATTCCCCACTAGGCGAGCAGTACTTC
size: NA; J: TRBJ2-4; V: TRBV7-2; D: NA; CDR3: CASSSEGLSSGIQYF; DNA: TGTGCCAGCAGCTCAGAGGGACTCTCCTCCGGCATTCAGTACTTC
size: NA; J: TRBJ2-3; V: TRBV27; D: NA; CDR3: CASSLSRQTDTQYF; DNA: TGTGCCAGCAGTTTATCCCGACAGACAGATACGCAGTATTTT
size: NA; J: TRBJ2-3; V: TRBV2; D: TRBD2; CDR3: CASRAIAGLTDTQYF; DNA: TGTGCCAGCAGGGCCATAGCGGGGCTCACAGATACGCAGTATTTT
size: NA; J: TRBJ1-1; V: TRBV5-1; D: NA; CDR3: CASSLLGANTEAFF; DNA: TGCGCCAGCAGCTTGTTGGGGGCTAACACTGAAGCTTTCTTT
size: once; J: TRBJ2-4; V: TRBV19; D: TRBD1; CDR3: CASRTTGGLAKNIQYF; DNA: TGTGCCAGCCGTACTACAGGGGGACTAGCCAAAAACATTCAGTACTTC
size: NA; J: TRBJ2-5; V: TRBV5-1; D: TRBD1; CDR3: CASSLSGQGIETQYF; DNA: TGCGCCAGCAGCTTGTCTGGACAGGGGATCGAGACCCAGTACTTC
size: NA; J: TRBJ2-5; V: TRBV5-1; D: TRBD2; CDR3: CASSPGTSQETQYF; DNA: TGCGCCAGCAGCCCGGGGACTAGCCAAGAGACCCAGTACTTC
size: NA; J: TRBJ1-2; V: TRBV5-1; D: NA; CDR3: CASRTGANYGYTF; DNA: TGCGCCAGCAGGACCGGAGCTAACTATGGCTACACCTTC
size: NA; J: TRBJ2-2; V: TRBV12-3/TRBV12-4; D: NA; CDR3: CASSLGPAGELFF; DNA: TGTGCCAGCAGTTTAGGTCCCGCCGGGGAGCTGTTTTTT
size: NA; J: TRBJ1-1; V: TRBV4-1; D: NA; CDR3: CASSLRGTEAFF; DNA: TGCGCCAGCAGCCTTCGGGGCACTGAAGCTTTCTTT
size: once; J: TRBJ1-3; V: TRBV7-8; D: NA; CDR3: CASRGRPGNTIYF; DNA: TGTGCCAGCAGGGGGAGGCCAGGAAACACCATATATTTT
size: NA; J: TRBJ2-5; V: TRBV4-1; D: TRBD2; CDR3: CASSHILAGLIQETQYF; DNA: TGCGCCAGCAGCCATATTCTAGCGGGACTAATCCAAGAGACCCAGTACTTC
size: NA; J: TRBJ2-1; V: TRBV5-1; D: TRBD1; CDR3: CASSSPGQGYNEQFF; DNA: TGCGCCAGCAGCTCACCGGGACAGGGTTACAATGAGCAGTTCTTC
size: NA; J: TRBJ2-7; V: TRBV3-1/TRBV3-2; D: NA; CDR3: CASSHTYRYEQYF; DNA: TGTGCCAGCAGCCACACTTACAGGTACGAGCAGTACTTC
size: once; J: TRBJ2-7; V: TRBV28; D: TRBD2; CDR3: CASSFPRTSGISYEQYF; DNA: TGTGCCAGCAGTTTCCCTCGGACTAGCGGGATCTCCTACGAGCAGTACTTC
size: NA; J: TRBJ1-1; V: TRBV7-3; D: NA; CDR3: CASSLNGGGTEAFF; DNA: TGTGCCAGCAGTCTAAACGGTGGCGGGACTGAAGCTTTCTTT
size: NA; J: TRBJ2-3; V: TRBV6-4; D: NA; CDR3: CASSDPTGGGADTQYF; DNA: TGTGCCAGCAGTGACCCCACGGGAGGGGGCGCGGATACGCAGTATTTT
size: NA; J: TRBJ1-2; V: TRBV11-2; D: NA; CDR3: CASSTTTGSGYGYTF; DNA: TGTGCCAGCAGCACAACTACAGGGTCCGGCTATGGCTACACCTTC
size: NA; J: TRBJ1-1; V: TRBV6-5; D: TRBD1; CDR3: CASSYLPGQGNTEAFF; DNA: TGTGCCAGCAGTTACCTACCGGGACAGGGGAACACTGAAGCTTTCTTT
size: once; J: TRBJ1-2; V: TRBV18; D: NA; CDR3: CASSPRAGGDYGYTF; DNA: TGTGCCAGCTCACCCAGGGCTGGAGGGGACTATGGCTACACCTTC
size: NA; J: TRBJ2-7; V: TRBV4-2; D: NA; CDR3: CASSQEAQGAAGEQYF; DNA: TGTGCCAGCAGCCAAGAGGCGCAGGGGGCAGCGGGAGAGCAGTACTTC
size: NA; J: TRBJ1-2; V: TRBV5-1; D: TRBD1; CDR3: CASSGQGYGYTF; DNA: TGCGCCAGCAGCGGACAGGGATATGGCTACACCTTC
size: NA; J: TRBJ2-3; V: TRBV3-1/TRBV3-2; D: TRBD2; CDR3: CASSQDSSGGTQYF; DNA: TGTGCCAGCAGCCAAGATTCTAGCGGGGGCACGCAGTATTTT
size: NA; J: TRBJ2-5; V: TRBV7-6; D: NA; CDR3: CASSLGQREVSQETQYF; DNA: TGTGCCAGCAGCTTAGGGCAGAGGGAGGTATCACAAGAGACCCAGTACTTC
size: NA; J: TRBJ2-4; V: TRBV21-1; D: NA; CDR3: CASNSPGHQFLAKNIQYF; DNA: TGTGCCAGCAACTCACCGGGACATCAATTTCTAGCCAAAAACATTCAGTACTTC
size: many; J: TRBJ1-1; V: TRBV7-2; D: TRBD1; CDR3: CASSLTGGITEAFF; DNA: TGTGCCAGCAGCCTGACAGGGGGCATCACTGAAGCTTTCTTT
size: NA; J: TRBJ2-7; V: TRBV5-1; D: TRBD2; CDR3: CASSQYSGFTYEQYF; DNA: TGCGCCAGCAGCCAATATAGCGGGTTCACCTACGAGCAGTACTTC
size: NA; J: TRBJ1-2; V: TRBV9; D: NA; CDR3: CASSVTQATSGYTF; DNA: TGTGCCAGCAGCGTAACGCAGGCAACTTCTGGCTACACCTTC
size: NA; J: TRBJ2-6; V: TRBV7-2; D: NA; CDR3: CASSSRSGANVLTF; DNA: TGTGCCAGCAGCTCTCGGTCTGGGGCCAACGTCCTGACTTTC
size: NA; J: TRBJ2-3; V: TRBV19; D: NA; CDR3: CASKGISGAGTDTQYF; DNA: TGTGCCAGTAAAGGGATTAGCGGAGCCGGGACAGATACGCAGTATTTT
size: NA; J: TRBJ2-3; V: TRBV10-2; D: TRBD2; CDR3: CASDHSGATDTQYF; DNA: TGCGCCAGTGACCACAGCGGGGCGACAGATACGCAGTATTTT
size: NA; J: TRBJ2-1; V: TRBV19; D: TRBD2; CDR3: CASSISLAVYNEQFF; DNA: TGTGCCAGTAGTATTTCTCTAGCGGTTTACAATGAGCAGTTCTTC
size: NA; J: TRBJ2-7; V: TRBV4-2; D: NA; CDR3: CASSQEGGNRAYEQYF; DNA: TGTGCCAGCAGCCAAGAGGGGGGTAATAGAGCCTACGAGCAGTACTTC
size: NA; J: TRBJ2-3; V: TRBV20-1; D: TRBD2; CDR3: CSASTLAGAGDTQYF; DNA: TGCAGTGCTAGTACCCTAGCGGGGGCCGGAGATACGCAGTATTTT
size: NA; J: TRBJ1-2; V: TRBV19; D: NA; CDR3: CASSIEGATNYGYTF; DNA: TGTGCCAGTAGTATAGAGGGGGCAACTAACTATGGCTACACCTTC
size: NA; J: TRBJ1-1; V: TRBV19; D: NA; CDR3: CASSTGVNTEAFF; DNA: TGTGCCAGTAGTACAGGGGTGAACACTGAAGCTTTCTTT
size: NA; J: TRBJ2-2; V: TRBV3-1/TRBV3-2; D: NA; CDR3: CASSLRVYGTGELFF; DNA: TGTGCCAGCAGCCTTCGGGTCTACGGCACCGGGGAGCTGTTTTTT
size: NA; J: TRBJ2-3; V: TRBV27; D: NA; CDR3: CASSDFAWDTQYF; DNA: TGTGCCAGCAGTGACTTTGCCTGGGATACGCAGTATTTT
size: NA; J: TRBJ2-3; V: TRBV2; D: TRBD2; CDR3: CASSDAGGTDTQYF; DNA: TGTGCCAGCAGTGATGCGGGAGGCACAGATACGCAGTATTTT
size: NA; J: TRBJ1-4; V: TRBV4-1; D: TRBD1; CDR3: CASSTGVTNEKLFF; DNA: TGCGCCAGCAGCACAGGGGTTACCAATGAAAAACTGTTTTTT
size: NA; J: TRBJ2-7; V: TRBV6-5; D: NA; CDR3: CASSSLARRAEQYF; DNA: TGTGCCAGCAGTTCCCTAGCAAGGAGGGCCGAGCAGTACTTC